This entry describes one TCR beta chain. This specimen comes from a study of T cell responses to AZD1222 COVID-19 vaccine. The protocol was immunoSEQ multiplex PCR, while the TCRdb copy is restricted to in-frame clones and leaves out a portion. Seen here are roughly 180,000 clones, approximately 90% observed once, and the top ten hold 1.5% to 2%. The junction had 12 bases not matched to a gene; V was cut back by 8 bases and J by 4 bases. Per germline, CDR1 LNHDA and CDR2 SQIVND (reference sequence). The length of the CDR3 is 16 residues. The rearrangement uses TRBV19 and TRBJ2-1; 9 positions agree with TRBD2. The TCR sequence derives from an adult in good health. This specimen consisted of peripheral blood, obtained on day 0 of AZD1222 vaccination. The CDR3 region is CASRAGAGGIYNEQFF. CDR3 bases: TGTGCCAGTCGCGCGGGAGCGGGAGGCATTTACAATGAGCAGTTCTTC.